Listed here is a single T cell receptor beta chain. Antigen specificity is unknown. Those with alopecia areata gave lesional scalp punch biopsies and peripheral blood. Germline V gene lookup returns CDR1 SQVTM and CDR2 ANQGSEA. V trimming: 7 bases; J trimming: 12 bases; junction bases outside the gene matches: 13. There are 13 residues in the CDR3. This sample is part of a study of CD8+ T cells in alopecia areata. Study-wide context: At a dose of 5 to 10 mg twice daily, oral tofacitinib was given to treated patients. After 6 to 18 months of tofacitinib, follow-up continued 6 months off drug. Whole-study results and caveats: The study found higher clonality in lesional than normal scalp, especially in alopecia totalis/universalis.

RNA was isolated and reverse transcribed to cDNA, the sequencing template. Clones were sequenced by immunoSEQ multiplex PCR, and TCRdb holds only the in-frame ones, with some missing. The sample lists approximately 91,000 clones, nearly 45% occurring once. This receptor was identified in a human donor with alopecia areata. Sequenced: CD4+ T cells sorted from blood. The chain links TRBV29-1 to TRBJ2-1, with 9 nucleotides matching TRBD2. CDR3 region: CSASIAGAYGQFF. The CDR3 nucleotides read TGCAGCGCATCAATAGCGGGAGCGTACGGGCAGTTCTTC.